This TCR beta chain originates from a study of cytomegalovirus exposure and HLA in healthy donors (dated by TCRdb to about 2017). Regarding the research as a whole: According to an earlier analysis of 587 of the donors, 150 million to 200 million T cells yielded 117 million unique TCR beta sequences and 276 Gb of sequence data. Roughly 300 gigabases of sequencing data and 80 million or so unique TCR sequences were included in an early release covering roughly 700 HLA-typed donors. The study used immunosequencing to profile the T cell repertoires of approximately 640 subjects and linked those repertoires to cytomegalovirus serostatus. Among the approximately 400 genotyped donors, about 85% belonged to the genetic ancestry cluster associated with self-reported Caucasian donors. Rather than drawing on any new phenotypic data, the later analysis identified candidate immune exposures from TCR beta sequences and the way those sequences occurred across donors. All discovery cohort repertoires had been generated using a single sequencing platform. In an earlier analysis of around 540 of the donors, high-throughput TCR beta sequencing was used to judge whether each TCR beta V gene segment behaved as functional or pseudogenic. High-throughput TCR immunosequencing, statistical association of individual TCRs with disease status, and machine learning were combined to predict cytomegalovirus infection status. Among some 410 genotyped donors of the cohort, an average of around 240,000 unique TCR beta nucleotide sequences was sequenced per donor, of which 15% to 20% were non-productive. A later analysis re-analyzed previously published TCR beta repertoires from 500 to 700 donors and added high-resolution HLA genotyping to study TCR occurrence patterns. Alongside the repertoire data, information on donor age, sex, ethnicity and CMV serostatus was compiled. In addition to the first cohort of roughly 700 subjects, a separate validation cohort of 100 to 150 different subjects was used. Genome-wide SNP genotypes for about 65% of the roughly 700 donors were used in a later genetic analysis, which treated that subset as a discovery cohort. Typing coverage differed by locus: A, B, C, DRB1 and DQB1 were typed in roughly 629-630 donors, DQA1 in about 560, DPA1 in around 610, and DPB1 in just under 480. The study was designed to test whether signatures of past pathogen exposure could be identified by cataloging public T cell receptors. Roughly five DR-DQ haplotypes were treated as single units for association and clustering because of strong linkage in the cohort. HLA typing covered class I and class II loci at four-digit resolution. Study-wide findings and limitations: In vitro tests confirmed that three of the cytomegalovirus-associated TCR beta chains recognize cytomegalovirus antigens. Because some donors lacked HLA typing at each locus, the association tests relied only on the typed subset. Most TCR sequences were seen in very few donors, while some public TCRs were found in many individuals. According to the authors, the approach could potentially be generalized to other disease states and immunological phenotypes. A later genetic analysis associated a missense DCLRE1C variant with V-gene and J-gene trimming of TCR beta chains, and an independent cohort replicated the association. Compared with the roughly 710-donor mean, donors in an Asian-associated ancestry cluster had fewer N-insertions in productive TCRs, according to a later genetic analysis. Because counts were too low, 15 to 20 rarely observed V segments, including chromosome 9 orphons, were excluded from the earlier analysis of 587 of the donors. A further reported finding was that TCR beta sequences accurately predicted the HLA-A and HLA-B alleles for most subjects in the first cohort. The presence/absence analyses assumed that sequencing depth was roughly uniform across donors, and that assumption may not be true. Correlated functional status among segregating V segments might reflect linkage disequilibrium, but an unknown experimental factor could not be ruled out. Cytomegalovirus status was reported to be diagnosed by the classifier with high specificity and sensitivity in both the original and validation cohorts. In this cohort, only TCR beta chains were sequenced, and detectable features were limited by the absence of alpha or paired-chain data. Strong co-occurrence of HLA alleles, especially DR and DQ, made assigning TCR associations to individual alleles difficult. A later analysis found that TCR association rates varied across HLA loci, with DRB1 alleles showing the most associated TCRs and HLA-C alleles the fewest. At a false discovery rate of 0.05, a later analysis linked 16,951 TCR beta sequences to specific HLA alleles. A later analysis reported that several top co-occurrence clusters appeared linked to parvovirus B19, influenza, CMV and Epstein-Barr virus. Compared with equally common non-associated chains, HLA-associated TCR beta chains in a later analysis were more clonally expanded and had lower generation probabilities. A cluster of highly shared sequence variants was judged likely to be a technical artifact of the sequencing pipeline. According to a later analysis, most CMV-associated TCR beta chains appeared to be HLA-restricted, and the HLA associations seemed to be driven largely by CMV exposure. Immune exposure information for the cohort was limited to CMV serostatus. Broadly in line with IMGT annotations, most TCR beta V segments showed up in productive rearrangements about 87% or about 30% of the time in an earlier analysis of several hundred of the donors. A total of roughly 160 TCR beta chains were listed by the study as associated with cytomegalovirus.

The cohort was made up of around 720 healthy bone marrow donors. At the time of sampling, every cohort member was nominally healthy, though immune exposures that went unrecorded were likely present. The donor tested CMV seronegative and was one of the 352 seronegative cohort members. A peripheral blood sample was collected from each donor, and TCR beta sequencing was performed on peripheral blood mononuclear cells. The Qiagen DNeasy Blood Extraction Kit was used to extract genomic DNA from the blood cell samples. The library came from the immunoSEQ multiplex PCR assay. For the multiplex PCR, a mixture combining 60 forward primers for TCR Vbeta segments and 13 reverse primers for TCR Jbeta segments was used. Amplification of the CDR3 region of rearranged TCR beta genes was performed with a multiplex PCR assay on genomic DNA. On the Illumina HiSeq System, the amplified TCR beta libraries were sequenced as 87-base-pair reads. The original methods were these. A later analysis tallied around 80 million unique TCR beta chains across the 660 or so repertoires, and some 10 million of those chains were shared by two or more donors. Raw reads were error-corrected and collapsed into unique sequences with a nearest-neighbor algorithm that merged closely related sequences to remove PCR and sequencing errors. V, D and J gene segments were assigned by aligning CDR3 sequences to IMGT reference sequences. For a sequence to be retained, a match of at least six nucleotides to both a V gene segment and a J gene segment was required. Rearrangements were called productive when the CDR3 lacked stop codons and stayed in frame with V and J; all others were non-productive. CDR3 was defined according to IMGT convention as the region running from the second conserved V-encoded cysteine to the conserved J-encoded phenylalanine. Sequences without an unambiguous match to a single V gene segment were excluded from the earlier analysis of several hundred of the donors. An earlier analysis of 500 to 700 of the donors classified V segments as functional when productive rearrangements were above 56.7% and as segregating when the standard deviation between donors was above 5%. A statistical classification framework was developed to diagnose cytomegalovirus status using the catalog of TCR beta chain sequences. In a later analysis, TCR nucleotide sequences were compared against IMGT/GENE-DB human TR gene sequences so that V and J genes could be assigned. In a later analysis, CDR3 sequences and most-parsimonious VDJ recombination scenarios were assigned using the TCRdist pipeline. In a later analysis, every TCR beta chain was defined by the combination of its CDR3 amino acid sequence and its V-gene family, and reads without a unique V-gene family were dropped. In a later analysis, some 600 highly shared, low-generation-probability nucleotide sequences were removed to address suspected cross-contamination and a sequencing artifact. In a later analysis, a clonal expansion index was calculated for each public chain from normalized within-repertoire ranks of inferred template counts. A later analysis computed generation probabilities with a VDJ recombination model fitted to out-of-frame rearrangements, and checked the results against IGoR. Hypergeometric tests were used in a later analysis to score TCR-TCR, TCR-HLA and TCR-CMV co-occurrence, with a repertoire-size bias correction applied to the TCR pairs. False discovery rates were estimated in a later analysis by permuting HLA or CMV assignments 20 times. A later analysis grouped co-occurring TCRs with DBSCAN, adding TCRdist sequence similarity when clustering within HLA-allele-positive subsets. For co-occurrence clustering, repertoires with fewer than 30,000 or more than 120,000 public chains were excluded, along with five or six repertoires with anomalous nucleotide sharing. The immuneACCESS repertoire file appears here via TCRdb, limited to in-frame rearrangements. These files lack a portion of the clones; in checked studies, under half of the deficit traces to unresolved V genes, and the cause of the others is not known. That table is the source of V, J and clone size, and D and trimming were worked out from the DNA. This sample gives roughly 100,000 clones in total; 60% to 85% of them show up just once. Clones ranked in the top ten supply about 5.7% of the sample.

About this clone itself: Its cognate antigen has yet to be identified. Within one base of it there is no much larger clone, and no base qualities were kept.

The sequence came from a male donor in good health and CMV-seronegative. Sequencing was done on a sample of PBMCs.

The CDR3 has the sequence CASSHPLQGEISGNTIYF. The DNA reads as follows: TGCGCCAGCAGTCACCCTCTACAGGGGGAAATCTCAGGAAACACCATATATTTT. The chain is encoded by TRBV23-1 joined to TRBJ1-3, with 8 central nucleotides matching TRBD1. TRBV23-1 is an open reading frame whose function is uncertain. Unmatched junction bases come to 14, with V trimmed by 3 bases and J by 4 bases. Reading from cysteine to phenylalanine, the CDR3 counts 18 amino acids. Only the CDR3 region is kept as DNA, spanning 54 bases read in frame from base 1.